Ten or more counts support the clone carrying this T cell receptor (beta chain). What it recognizes is unknown. At one end the junction does not follow the germline gene, possibly because of a read error. Both iRepertoire HTBI primers and Arm-PCR of CDR3 regions were used to build the TCR beta libraries. One entry per CDR3 protein, called by TCRdb with MiXCR from the multiplex PCR reads. Here the sample spans approximately 270,000 distinct CDR3 sequences, around a sixth being singletons. The sample originates from a study of regulatory T cells in long-lasting Graves disease. Time point here: newly diagnosed GD, antithyroid drugs for less than 3 months. PBMCs provided the RNA from which the TCR library was made. This CDR3 region has 15 residues. The V gene's germline CDR1 is MDHEN and CDR2 SYDVKM. The study's findings and limits: For persistent Graves' patients, TCR diversity was lower than for newly diagnosed ones.

Another study also made use of these data, one on T cells in Graves' hyperthyroidism and ophthalmopathy. That work adds: Within blood appeared most thyroid clonotypes that had expanded above 0.001.

The clonotype comes from a woman younger than 45 with Graves disease. This chain links TRBV28 with TRBJ2-1, with 9 bases fitting TRBD2. The sequences come from peripheral blood mononuclear cells (PBMCs), collected at new diagnosis, from a patient treated with antithyroid drugs. The CDR3, as DNA: TGTGCCAGCAGTTTTTCGCTAGCGGGGTACAGTGAGCAGTTCTTC. Translation gives CASSFSLAGYSEQFF. The entire variable domain, with the rest obtained from reference TRBV28 and TRBJ2-1, is as follows: DVKVTQSSRYLVKRTGEKVFLECVQDMDHENMFWYRQDPGLGLRLIYFSYDVKMKEKGDIPEGYSVSREKKERFSLILESASTNQTSMYLCASSFSLAGYSEQFFGPGTRLTVL.